This is a list of T cell receptor beta chains from one sample in a study of T-cell reconstitution after alpha-beta-depleted transplantation in children. From the PCR reads, TCRdb called clonotypes with MiXCR, one entry per CDR3 protein. The repertoire has about 460,000 distinct CDR3 sequences, around 13% of them found once; the top ten carry 4.5% to 6%. Here the sequenced sample was PBMCs from the stem cell graft donor, taken from the stem cell graft. These receptors were collected from a human donor who donated a stem cell graft to a child with combined immunodeficiency. The CDR3 runs from the conserved cysteine through the conserved F or W. Fields, in order: V gene, D gene, clone size, J gene, CDR3 DNA, CDR3 protein. A D gene is named only where the DNA matches it firmly. The size field is filled for only some rows; it gives once, few, many or a size class.

v_call: TRBV13
d_call: TRBD2
clone_size: -
j_call: TRBJ2-3
cdr3_nt: TGTGCCAGCAGCTTCTCCCCGGGACTAGCGGGGGGCACAGATACGCAGTATTTT
cdr3_aa: CASSFSPGLAGGTDTQYF

v_call: TRBV5-6
d_call: TRBD2
clone_size: -
j_call: TRBJ2-5
cdr3_nt: TGTGCCAGCAGCTTCACAGCGGGAGGAGGAGAGACCCAGTACTTC
cdr3_aa: CASSFTAGGGETQYF

v_call: TRBV6-2/TRBV6-3
d_call: -
clone_size: few
j_call: TRBJ2-1
cdr3_nt: TGTGCCAGCAGTTACTCAGGCAGGGAGGATGAGCAGTTCTTC
cdr3_aa: CASSYSGREDEQFF

v_call: TRBV12-3/TRBV12-4
d_call: -
clone_size: few
j_call: TRBJ2-3
cdr3_nt: TGTGCCAGCAGAACCCTGGGAAATACCACAGATACGCAGTATTTT
cdr3_aa: CASRTLGNTTDTQYF

v_call: TRBV5-1
d_call: TRBD1
clone_size: few
j_call: TRBJ2-2
cdr3_nt: TGCGCCAGCAGCCCGCGACAGGGGGCTGAGAGGGAGCTGTTTTTT
cdr3_aa: CASSPRQGAERELFF

v_call: TRBV7-6
d_call: -
clone_size: -
j_call: TRBJ2-2
cdr3_nt: TGTGCCAGCAGCCTAGCCCCGGGCGGCGCAACGAACACCGGGGAGCTGTTTTTT
cdr3_aa: CASSLAPGGATNTGELFF

v_call: TRBV27
d_call: TRBD1
clone_size: many
j_call: TRBJ2-7
cdr3_nt: TGTGCCAGCAGTCCCGGGACAGGGCTATACGAGCAGTACTTC
cdr3_aa: CASSPGTGLYEQYF

v_call: TRBV3-1
d_call: -
clone_size: few
j_call: TRBJ1-5
cdr3_nt: TGTGCCAGCAGCCCCAGTGTGAACGGTCAGCCCCAGCATTTT
cdr3_aa: CASSPSVNGQPQHF

v_call: TRBV29-1
d_call: TRBD1
clone_size: -
j_call: TRBJ2-3
cdr3_nt: TGCAGCGTTGGGAAGGGGGCGGCAGATACGCAGTATTTT
cdr3_aa: CSVGKGAADTQYF

v_call: TRBV13
d_call: -
clone_size: few
j_call: TRBJ1-5
cdr3_nt: TGTGCCAGCAGCTTTAGAGGGAGGAATCATCAGCCCCAGCATTTT
cdr3_aa: CASSFRGRNHQPQHF

v_call: TRBV7-2
d_call: TRBD1
clone_size: few
j_call: TRBJ2-1
cdr3_nt: TGTGCCAGCAGCTTAGCTAGGACAGGGAGTGAGCAGTTCTTC
cdr3_aa: CASSLARTGSEQFF

v_call: TRBV30
d_call: TRBD2
clone_size: once
j_call: TRBJ2-1
cdr3_nt: TGTGCCTGGGATGGTCTAGCGGGAGTTGAGCAGTTCTTC
cdr3_aa: CAWDGLAGVEQFF

v_call: TRBV19
d_call: -
clone_size: -
j_call: TRBJ2-6
cdr3_nt: TGTGCCAGTACTTACAGGGTGGCTGGGGCCAACGTCCTGACTTTC
cdr3_aa: CASTYRVAGANVLTF

v_call: TRBV12-3/TRBV12-4
d_call: -
clone_size: many
j_call: TRBJ1-1
cdr3_nt: TGTGCCAGCAGTACCTCCGGGCTAAAAGCTTTCTTT
cdr3_aa: CASSTSGLKAFF

v_call: TRBV5-4
d_call: TRBD1
clone_size: -
j_call: TRBJ2-3
cdr3_nt: TGTGCCAGCAGCTTGGGGGGCGGGACAGGTTCGGATACGCAGTATTTT
cdr3_aa: CASSLGGGTGSDTQYF

v_call: TRBV29-1
d_call: TRBD2
clone_size: many
j_call: TRBJ2-7
cdr3_nt: TGCAGCGTTGAGCTGACTAGCGGAGCCTACGAGCAGTACTTC
cdr3_aa: CSVELTSGAYEQYF

v_call: TRBV12-3/TRBV12-4
d_call: TRBD2
clone_size: few
j_call: TRBJ2-1
cdr3_nt: TGTGCCAGCAGTTCCCTTAGGACTAGCGGGAGCCACAATGAGCAGTTCTTC
cdr3_aa: CASSSLRTSGSHNEQFF

v_call: TRBV2
d_call: -
clone_size: -
j_call: TRBJ2-7
cdr3_nt: TGTGCCAGCAGTGGAGGCGGTGGCTCCTACGAGCAGTACTTC
cdr3_aa: CASSGGGGSYEQYF

v_call: TRBV7-9
d_call: -
clone_size: many
j_call: TRBJ2-3
cdr3_nt: TGTGCCAGCAGCTTTACCGCAGATACGCAGTATTTT
cdr3_aa: CASSFTADTQYF

v_call: TRBV18
d_call: -
clone_size: many
j_call: TRBJ2-1
cdr3_nt: TGTGCCAGCTCACCAGTGTTCCCCTACAATGAGCAGTTCTTC
cdr3_aa: CASSPVFPYNEQFF

v_call: TRBV20-1
d_call: -
clone_size: many
j_call: TRBJ2-1
cdr3_nt: TGCAGTGCTAGAGATTCCAATGAGCAGTTCTTC
cdr3_aa: CSARDSNEQFF

v_call: TRBV6-2/TRBV6-3
d_call: TRBD2
clone_size: many
j_call: TRBJ2-1
cdr3_nt: TGTGCCAGCAGTTCTATTGTTAGGGCGGGAGGGAATGAGCAGTTCTTC
cdr3_aa: CASSSIVRAGGNEQFF